The present T cell receptor (beta chain) was sequenced within a study of response to subunit inactivated influenza vaccine. Between the trimmed V and J ends, which lost 5 bases and 2 bases, there was a span of 17 bases. The germline V gene has CDR1 MNHEY and CDR2 SMNVEV (reference sequence). The CDR3 is 16 residues long. From the RT-PCR reads, TCRdb called clonotypes with MiXCR, one entry per CDR3 protein. The data show around 580,000 distinct CDR3 sequences, with approximately 15% seen just once and 11% held by the top ten. This chain links TRBV27 with TRBJ2-3, with a weak D call TRBD1 (8 bases). The clonotype was recovered from a man aged 45-65 years who received an inactivated influenza vaccine. Sequenced here: PBMCs from blood, sampled roughly 12 days after vaccination. The CDR3 reads CASSANRGGVTDTQYF. The DNA of the CDR3 is TGTGCCAGCAGTGCTAACAGGGGGGGGGTCACAGATACGCAGTATTTT.